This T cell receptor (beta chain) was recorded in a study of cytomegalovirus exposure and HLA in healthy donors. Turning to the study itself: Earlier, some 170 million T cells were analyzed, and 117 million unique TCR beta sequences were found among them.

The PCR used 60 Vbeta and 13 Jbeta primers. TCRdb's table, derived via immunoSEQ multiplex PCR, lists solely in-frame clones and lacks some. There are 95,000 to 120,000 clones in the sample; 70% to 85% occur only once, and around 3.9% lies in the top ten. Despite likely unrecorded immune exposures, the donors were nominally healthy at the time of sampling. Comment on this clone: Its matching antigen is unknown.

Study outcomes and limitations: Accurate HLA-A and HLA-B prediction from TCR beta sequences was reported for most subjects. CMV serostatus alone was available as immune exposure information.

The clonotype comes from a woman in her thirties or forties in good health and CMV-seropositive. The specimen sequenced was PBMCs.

CDR3 loop: CAINAGKDYGYTF. The DNA for the CDR3 is TGTGCCATCAATGCGGGCAAGGACTATGGCTACACCTTC. The rearrangement links TRBV10-3 to TRBJ1-2; D unresolved. Trimming removed 7 bases from V and 3 bases from J, with 12 bases in between. The germline V gene has CDR1 ENHRY and CDR2 SYGVKD. The CDR3 is 13 residues long.